Listed below are T cell receptor beta chains from one sample, sequenced in a study of post-analysis software for immune sequencing data. Each CDR3 protein gets one entry after TCRdb re-called the PCR reads with MiXCR. The sample lists 430,000 or so distinct CDR3 sequences; 39% were seen once. Sequencing input: blood. The receptors stem from a girl aged 2-10 years with multiple sclerosis. CDR3s include the opening cysteine and the closing phenylalanine or tryptophan. The order of the fields is D gene, J gene, clone size, V gene, CDR3 DNA, CDR3 protein. D genes are given only for firm matches. Clone size, where shown, is once, few, many, or a class for clones that have expanded.

>TRBD2|TRBJ2-1|.|TRBV7-9
TGTGCCAGCAGCTTAGGGTGGGTAGCGGGAGTAGAGGGAACCTACAATGAGCAGTTCTTC
CASSLGWVAGVEGTYNEQFF
>.|TRBJ2-7|.|TRBV11-1
TGTGCCAGCAGCTTAGGGCAGTACTACGAGCAGTACTTC
CASSLGQYYEQYF
>TRBD1|TRBJ1-2|.|TRBV13
TGTGCCAGCAGCATCCTGACAGGGGGTGGATATGGCTACACCTTC
CASSILTGGGYGYTF
>.|TRBJ1-2|.|TRBV6-5
TGTGCCAGCAGTTACTCGATAGATTTTAACTATGGCTACACCTTC
CASSYSIDFNYGYTF
>.|TRBJ2-5|.|TRBV6-5
TGTGCCAGCAGTTACAACAGAGGTACGGGAGAGACCCAGTACTTC
CASSYNRGTGETQYF
>.|TRBJ2-3|.|TRBV29-1
TGCAGCGTTGTGTTAGTCCTAGAAGCTAGCACAGATGCGCAGTATTTT
CSVVLVLEASTDAQYF
>TRBD2|TRBJ2-5|.|TRBV7-2
TGTGCCAGCAGCTCAACAACTGGACTAGCGGGAGTATGGTACTTC
CASSSTTGLAGVWYF
>.|TRBJ2-3|.|TRBV25-1
TGTGCCAGCAGTGAGTTAGCGGATACGCAGTATTTT
CASSELADTQYF
>TRBD2|TRBJ2-7|many|TRBV5-1
TGCGCCAGCAGCTCCGGGACTAGCGGCTCCTACGAGCAGTACTTC
CASSSGTSGSYEQYF
>.|TRBJ2-7|few|TRBV12-3/TRBV12-4
TGTGCCAGCGGACAGCCCTACGAGCAGTACTTC
CASGQPYEQYF
>.|TRBJ1-6|.|TRBV20-1
TGCAGTGCTATAGGACGGAGCTCCTATAATTCACCCCTCCACTTT
CSAIGRSSYNSPLHF
>.|TRBJ1-1|.|TRBV5-1
TGCGCCAGCAGCTTATGGCAGGCGGCTATGAACACTGAAGCTTTCTTT
CASSLWQAAMNTEAFF
>.|TRBJ2-6|few|TRBV13
TGTGCCAGCAGCTTAAGGACAGCCACGAGGGCCAACGTCCTGACTTTC
CASSLRTATRANVLTF
>TRBD1|TRBJ2-2|few|TRBV29-1
TGCAGCGTTGGGGACAGTAACACCGGGGAGCTGTTTTTT
CSVGDSNTGELFF
>TRBD1|TRBJ2-7|few|TRBV10-3
TGTGCCATCAGTGAGCCGGGACAGGGGTACTACGAGCAGTACTTC
CAISEPGQGYYEQYF
>TRBD1|TRBJ2-3|.|TRBV20-1
TGCAGTGCCGGGGGGTCAGGGACAGGGGCCGACGATACGCAGTATTTT
CSAGGSGTGADDTQYF
>TRBD2|TRBJ2-1|.|TRBV11-2
TGTGCCAGCAGCTTACGACTAGCTGCCCATGAGCAGTTCTTC
CASSLRLAAHEQFF
>.|TRBJ1-5|.|TRBV4-1
TGCGCCAGCAGCCCCAGCGGGTATAGCAATCAGCCCCAGCATTTT
CASSPSGYSNQPQHF
>TRBD1|TRBJ2-7|.|TRBV28
TGTGCCAGCAGGTGGACAGGTGCCTCCTACGAGCAGTACTTC
CASRWTGASYEQYF
>.|TRBJ1-1|.|TRBV12-3/TRBV12-4
TGTGCCAGCAGTTTTCAGTGGGGGAACACTGAAGCTTTCTTT
CASSFQWGNTEAFF
>.|TRBJ1-2|.|TRBV27
TGTGCCAGCAGGGAAAGCGGCACCGGGACGATAGGCTACACCTTC
CASRESGTGTIGYTF
>.|TRBJ1-1|few|TRBV4-1
TGCGCCAGCAGCCGCGCCCCGGGGCGGTTGAACACTGAAGCTTTCTTT
CASSRAPGRLNTEAFF
>TRBD2|TRBJ2-5|.|TRBV6-2/TRBV6-3
TGTGCCAGCAGTTACTTGGGCGGGGTAGCGGGACTCCAAGAGACCCAGTACTTC
CASSYLGGVAGLQETQYF
>TRBD2|TRBJ2-7|.|TRBV28
TGTGCCAGCAGCCCCCGTTTGGGGACACGAGCGGGGGCGAGCTCCCACGAGCAGTACTTC
CASSPRLGTRAGASSHEQYF
>.|TRBJ1-1|.|TRBV29-1
TGCAGCGTTGAAGGCAGGGGTGGTACTGAAGCTTTCTTT
CSVEGRGGTEAFF
>TRBD1|TRBJ2-4|few|TRBV6-2/TRBV6-3
TGTGCCAGCAAGAGCCGAGGACAGGAGGCAAACATTCAGTACTTC
CASKSRGQEANIQYF
>TRBD1|TRBJ1-2|.|TRBV11-2
TGTGCCAGCAGCTTAGAGGGACAGGGGGCGGTTGGCTACACCTTC
CASSLEGQGAVGYTF
>.|TRBJ2-7|few|TRBV28
TGTGCCAGCAGTTTACGATGGCTGGGGGAAGGGGCCTACGAGCAGTACTTC
CASSLRWLGEGAYEQYF
>.|TRBJ2-1|.|TRBV10-3
TGTCCCATCAGTGAGAAACCACTAAGATTCCTCTACAATGAGCAGTTCTTC
CPISEKPLRFLYNEQFF
>.|TRBJ1-2|few|TRBV29-1
TGCAGCGTAACCGGGACCGTCTATGGCTACACCTTC
CSVTGTVYGYTF
>TRBD2|TRBJ2-7|.|TRBV7-9
TGTGCCAGCAGCCCCGGGGTAGCGGGAAATTGGGAGCAGTACTTC
CASSPGVAGNWEQYF
>.|TRBJ2-3|.|TRBV20-1
TGCAGTGCTAGTGACGCAGATACGCAGTATTTT
CSASDADTQYF
>TRBD2|TRBJ2-1|.|TRBV20-1
TGCAGTGCTAGAGATCTTTTACTAGCGGGAGGGAAGGGGCAGTTCTTC
CSARDLLLAGGKGQFF
>.|TRBJ2-5|.|TRBV28
TGTGCCAGCAGTCAGCCAGAACCCACAGTTTCCCAAGAGACCCAGTACTTC
CASSQPEPTVSQETQYF
>TRBD1|TRBJ2-7|.|TRBV29-1
TGCAGCGTAAAGGGACAGGCCCCCTACGAGCAGTACTTC
CSVKGQAPYEQYF